A single sample is the source of the 21 T cell receptor beta chains below, sequenced in a study of Ad26.COV2.S vaccination and SARS-CoV-2 variants. Sample treatment: 19 received Ad26.COV2.S at low or high dose, single or two shots; roughly five received placebo; per-sample allocation not given. The investigators took samples on day 63 after the first vaccine or placebo injection. Libraries were prepared by immunoSEQ multiplex PCR; TCRdb keeps only in-frame clonotypes and omits some of them. The table records approximately 300,000 clones, about 85% of them present only once. The sample consisted of peripheral blood, taken in a trial of Ad26.COV2.S vaccine versus placebo. These receptors were taken from a person aged 18-65 years who received the Ad26.COV2.S COVID-19 vaccine or a placebo.

This rearrangement joins TRBV12-3 or TRBV12-4 to TRBJ2-5; the D gene is possibly TRBD2 (6 bases). The CDR3 sequence is 13 residues long. Trimming pared 1 base from V and 3 bases from J, leaving 6 bases between. In DNA form, the CDR3 reads TGTGCCAGCAGTTTAGGCGGGGAAGAGACCCAGTACTTC. Translation: CASSLGGEETQYF.

The CDR3 sequence is CASSFLGQSWTDTQYF. The CDR3 DNA sequence: TGTGCCAGCAGCTTCCTCGGACAGTCCTGGACAGATACGCAGTATTTT. This chain links TRBV5-4 with TRBJ2-3, with a possible D match to TRBD1 (6 bases). Trimming pared 2 bases from V and 3 bases from J, leaving 16 bases between. The germline gives CDR1 SGHNT, CDR2 YYREEE (reference sequence). The CDR3 sequence is 16 residues long.

The chain combines TRBV7-8 with TRBJ2-2; D not certain. The CDR3 runs to 15 residues. The germline V and J ends were trimmed by 6 bases and 2 bases, with 13 bases remaining between them. Germline V gives CDR1 SGHVS, CDR2 FQNEAQ. CDR3 DNA: TGTGCCAGCAGAACTGATAGGAGAAACACCGGGGAGCTGTTTTTT. Its translation: CASRTDRRNTGELFF.

The chain couples TRBV27 to TRBJ2-3; a possible D gene is TRBD1 (6 bases). The ends were cut back, 4 bases at V and 6 bases at J, with 14 bases in the middle. CDR3 size: 14 residues. CDR1 and CDR2 from the germline V gene are MNHEY and SMNVEV (reference sequence). CDR3 sequence reads: CASSWIRGGDTQYF. In nucleotides, the CDR3 is TGTGCCAGCAGTTGGATTCGTGGGGGCGATACGCAGTATTTT.

The genes are TRBV15 and TRBJ2-3, with unresolved D. This CDR3 contains 12 residues. V lost 5 bases to trimming and J lost 1 base, with 4 bases between them. CDR1 LNHNV and CDR2 YYDKDF come from the germline V gene (reference sequence). The CDR3: CATSLRTDTQYF. CDR3 nucleotides: TGTGCCACCAGCCTACGCACAGATACGCAGTATTTT.

The V and J genes are TRBV12-3 or TRBV12-4 and TRBJ1-3; no firm D call. The germline V and J ends were trimmed by 3 bases and 4 bases, with 7 bases remaining between them. This CDR3 has 13 amino acids. As DNA, the CDR3 is TGTGCCAGCAGTTTCCAGGAGGGAAACACCATATATTTT. Encoded protein: CASSFQEGNTIYF.

This chain links TRBV19 with TRBJ2-7; D may correspond to TRBD1 or TRBD2 (5 bases each). V was shortened by 5 bases and J by 3 bases, with 14 bases between the two germline ends. The CDR3 runs 14 residues. Germline CDR1 and CDR2: LNHDA and SQIVND (reference sequence). The CDR3 DNA follows: TGTGCCAGTAGTCGGGGCCAGAGCCGCTACGAGCAGTACTTC. As protein: CASSRGQSRYEQYF. Filled out from reference TRBV19 and TRBJ2-7, the complete variable domain reads DGGITQSPKYLFRKEGQNVTLSCEQNLNHDAMYWYRQDPGQGLRLIYYSQIVNDFQKGDIAEGYSVSREKKESFPLTVTSAQKNPTAFYLCASSRGQSRYEQYFGPGTRLTVT.

The V call is TRBV7-2, the J call TRBJ1-2; 8 bases fit TRBD1. Germline-derived CDR1 and CDR2 are SGHTA and FQGNSA. The CDR3 is 14 amino acids. With V trimmed by 3 bases and J by 5 bases, 5 bases remained unmatched. CDR3 DNA sequence: TGTGCCAGCAGCTTGGGGACAGGAAAGTATGGCTACACCTTC. Protein: CASSLGTGKYGYTF.

The chain has TRBV5-6 and TRBJ2-3; 13 bases fit TRBD2. This CDR3 region has 19 residues. Per germline, CDR1 SGHDT and CDR2 YYEEEE. With V trimmed by 4 bases and J by 2 bases, 13 bases remained unmatched. This CDR3 reads CASSHALAGTSGATDTQYF. The CDR3 coding sequence is TGTGCCAGCAGCCATGCCTTAGCCGGGACTAGCGGGGCCACAGATACGCAGTATTTT.

The table lists this clone with a few counts. The rearrangement uses TRBV11-3 and TRBJ1-5; no clear D gene. The CDR3 totals 10 residues. Trimming shortened V by 4 bases and J by 12 bases, and 7 bases separated the two germline ends. Germline V CDR1 and CDR2: SGHNT, YENEEA. This chain's CDR3 is CASSSPGQHF. CDR3 nucleotide sequence: TGTGCCAGCAGCTCACCGGGCCAGCATTTT.

The J gene is TRBJ1-5, the V gene TRBV7-9; D not resolved. CDR1 is SEHNR and CDR2 is FQNEAQ in the germline V gene (reference sequence). Trimming removed 5 bases from V and 5 bases from J, with 19 bases in between. This CDR3 spans 16 amino acids. CDR3 sequence reads: CASSRRIRQDDQPQHF. CDR3 coding DNA: TGTGCCAGCAGCCGACGGATACGACAAGACGATCAGCCCCAGCATTTT.

This chain links TRBV5-1 with TRBJ2-3; D tentatively fits TRBD1 or TRBD2 (6 bases each). V shed 7 bases and J shed 0 bases, with 12 bases lying between them. The V gene's germline CDR1 is SGHRS and CDR2 YFSETQ. CDR3 length: 14 residues. CDR3 sequence reads: CASGGQGSTDTQYF. CDR3 nucleotide sequence: TGCGCCAGCGGGGGGCAGGGAAGCACAGATACGCAGTATTTT.

This sequence joins TRBV28 and TRBJ2-7, with D possibly TRBD2 on 5 matching bases. Trimming cost V 7 bases and J 3 bases, with 19 bases left between them. The CDR3 is 15 residues long. Germline V CDR1 and CDR2: MDHEN, SYDVKM. Written as DNA, the CDR3 is TGTGCCAGCACCCCCGGGCGGGCGGGTTTCTACGAGCAGTACTTC. Amino acids: CASTPGRAGFYEQYF.

About this clone: The identical CDR3 is also encoded by other nucleotide sequences in the sample. This rearrangement joins TRBV9 to TRBJ2-7; D gene unclear. The CDR3 extends over 14 amino acids. The germline gives CDR1 SGDLS, CDR2 YYNGEE. V dropped 0 bases and J dropped 0 bases, with 7 bases sitting between them. DNA for the CDR3: TGTGCCAGCAGCGTAGACCCTAGCTCCTACGAGCAGTACTTC. It translates to CASSVDPSSYEQYF. Full variable domain (outside the CDR3, taken from reference TRBV9 and TRBJ2-7): DSGVTQTPKHLITATGQRVTLRCSPRSGDLSVYWYQQSLDQGLQFLIQYYNGEERAKGNILERFSAQQFPDLHSELNLSSLELGDSALYFCASSVDPSSYEQYFGPGTRLTVT.

The chain links TRBV5-4 to TRBJ1-1, with TRBD1 as a possible D gene (6 bases). CDR3 length: 14 residues. From germline, CDR1 is SGHNT and CDR2 YYREEE (reference sequence). V shed 0 bases and J shed 4 bases, with 10 bases lying between them. The CDR3 reads CASSLGGAPTEAFF. CDR3 nucleotides: TGTGCCAGCAGCTTGGGGGGGGCCCCCACTGAAGCTTTCTTT.

The chain employs TRBV4-1 and TRBJ2-7; D possibly corresponds to TRBD2 (5 bases). CDR1 and CDR2 (germline): MGHRA, YSYEKL. The CDR3 is 17 amino acids. V shed 1 base and J shed 3 bases, with 19 bases lying between them. The CDR3 bases are TGCGCCAGCAGCCAAGGTCTACCAAGCGGCATATACTACGAGCAGTACTTC. Encoded protein: CASSQGLPSGIYYEQYF.

The rearrangement links TRBV2 to TRBJ1-2; TRBD1 might be the D (6 bases). Trimming cost V 3 bases and J 2 bases, with 13 bases left between them. Per germline, CDR1 SNHLY and CDR2 FYNNEI. The CDR3 consists of 15 residues. CDR3 region: CASSETGGANYGYTF. The CDR3 nucleotides are TGTGCCAGCAGTGAGACTGGGGGGGCCAACTATGGCTACACCTTC.

The chain carries TRBV19 and TRBJ2-3; TRBD1 matches at 8 bases. Germline CDR1 and CDR2: LNHDA and SQIVND (reference sequence). This CDR3 comprises 14 residues. Trimming at V came to 5 bases and at J to 2 bases, leaving 3 bases not matched to a gene. The CDR3 spells CASSDRGTTDTQYF. DNA of the CDR3: TGTGCCAGTAGTGACAGGGGTACCACAGATACGCAGTATTTT.

There are a few counts of this clone. This chain links TRBV6-5 with TRBJ2-3; no reliable D call. The V end was cut by 8 bases, the J end by 1 base, with 7 bases between. This CDR3 is built from 12 residues. Germline V gene data show CDR1 as MNHEY and CDR2 as SVGAGI. DNA for the CDR3: TGTGCCAGCCGATGGGGCACAGATACGCAGTATTTT. This translates into CASRWGTDTQYF.

This chain links TRBV11-3 with TRBJ2-5; 9 bases are a match to TRBD2. Germline V gene sequence: CDR1 SGHNT, CDR2 YENEEA. Trimming removed 3 bases from V and 5 bases from J; junction bases left unmatched: 10. This CDR3 comprises 16 residues. The CDR3 sequence is CASSLDGTSPGETQYF. Here the CDR3 DNA reads TGTGCCAGCAGCTTGGACGGGACTAGCCCCGGGGAGACCCAGTACTTC. Drawing the rest from reference TRBV11-3 and TRBJ2-5, the complete variable domain is EAGVVQSPRYKIIEKKQPVAFWCNPISGHNTLYWYLQNLGQGPELLIRYENEEAVDDSQLPKDRFSAERLKGVDSTLKIQPAELGDSAVYLCASSLDGTSPGETQYFGPGTRLLVL.

The chain couples TRBV4-2 to TRBJ1-6, with 12 bases fitting TRBD1. With 1 base clipped from V and 5 bases from J, the junction kept 9 bases outside the gene matches. The CDR3 extends over 19 amino acids. The germline V gene has CDR1 LGHNA and CDR2 YNFKEQ. The CDR3 DNA reads TGTGCCAGCAGCCAAGCGTTAGAAGGGACAGGGGGCAATAATTCACCCCTCCACTTT. This encodes CASSQALEGTGGNNSPLHF.